These 17 T cell receptor beta chains originate from one sample sequenced in a study of post-analysis software for immune sequencing data. Overall study findings and caveats: Comparison of patients with controls showed roughly five TRBV segments more frequent in patients, TRBV5-6, TRBV5-1 and TRBV20-1 among them.

No antigen is known for these receptors. TCR beta cDNA libraries had unique molecular identifiers. TCRdb independently ran MiXCR on the PCR reads; one entry per CDR3 protein. The table records 550,000 to 700,000 distinct CDR3 sequences, around 44% of them present only once. Source material: blood. These receptors all stem from a girl under 18 with multiple sclerosis.

This clonotype was found a few times. V gene TRBV28 combines with J gene TRBJ2-7; TRBD2 agrees at 7 bases. The CDR3 length is 13 residues. V gave up 9 bases and J gave up 3 bases; unmatched junction bases: 8. Germline V lookup: CDR1 MDHEN, CDR2 SYDVKM. CDR3 protein: CASLGLVLYEQYF. The CDR3 DNA follows: TGTGCCAGTCTTGGACTAGTCCTCTACGAGCAGTACTTC.

The chain joins TRBV29-1 to TRBJ2-5; D possibly matches TRBD1 or TRBD2 (5 bases each). The end of the DNA aligns better with TRBJ2-7, so the J call may be wrong. The germline V gene encodes CDR1 SQVTM and CDR2 ANQGSEA. The CDR3 is 13 amino acids. The CDR3 loop is CSASGAVTYEQYF. CDR3 nucleotides: TGCAGCGCCTCCGGGGCAGTAACCTACGAGCAGTACTTC.

The chain has TRBV12-3 or TRBV12-4 and TRBJ2-7; 10 bases are shared with TRBD2. V lost 4 bases and J lost 0; bases outside the gene matches: 3. This CDR3 comprises 15 residues. This chain's CDR3 is CASSWGLATSYEQYF. The CDR3 coding sequence is TGTGCCAGCAGTTGGGGACTAGCGACCTCCTACGAGCAGTACTTC.

This clonotype was observed a handful of times. The chain links TRBV7-2 to TRBJ1-4; D is uncertain. V dropped 0 bases and J dropped 4 bases, with 9 bases sitting between them. The CDR3 spans 15 residues. Germline V gives CDR1 SGHTA, CDR2 FQGNSA. DNA of the CDR3: TGTGCCAGCAGCTTAGCCGGCAACCTTAATGAAAAACTGTTTTTT. It codes for CASSLAGNLNEKLFF.

The sample holds a few counts of this clonotype. The chain recombines TRBV7-2 with TRBJ1-2; 8 positions agree with TRBD1. The CDR3 has 15 amino acids. The trim removed 1 base at V and 5 bases at J, leaving 6 bases unmatched. Germline values: CDR1 SGHTA, CDR2 FQGNSA. DNA of the CDR3: TGTGCCAGCAGCTTAGAGGACAGGGTGGGGTATGGCTACACCTTC. Translation: CASSLEDRVGYGYTF.

Comment on this clonotype: This may stem from a read error, because a much larger clone lies one nucleotide away. CDR3 nucleotides: TGCGCCAACAGTGAGGGGGCGAGAGAGACCCAGTACTTC. Amino acids: CANSEGARETQYF. V gene TRBV5-1 combines with J gene TRBJ2-5, with TRBD1 matching 7 bases. With V trimmed by 9 bases and J by 4 bases, 9 bases remained unmatched. The length of the CDR3 is 13 residues. Germline V gene sequence: CDR1 SGHRS, CDR2 YFSETQ.

This chain links TRBV3-1 with TRBJ2-3; unclear D gene. This CDR3 is built from 15 residues. V gave up 4 bases and J gave up 4 bases, with 15 bases separating them. Germline values: CDR1 LGHDT, CDR2 YNNKEL (reference sequence). CDR3 amino acids: CASSRSGIGPDTQYF. CDR3 bases: TGTGCCAGCAGCCGGAGTGGTATAGGTCCAGATACGCAGTATTTT.

The rearrangement joins TRBV25-1 to TRBJ1-6; D is uncertain. This CDR3 is 14 amino acids long. CDR1 and CDR2 (germline): MGHDK, SYGVNS. Trimming took 6 bases from V and 9 from J, leaving 15 bases between them. The CDR3, as DNA: TGTGCCAGCAGCCCAGCCGGGGTGGGTTCACCCCTCCACTTT. Protein product: CASSPAGVGSPLHF.

The V and J genes are TRBV30 and TRBJ2-5; 9 bases match TRBD2. This CDR3 is 14 amino acids long. From germline, CDR1 is GTSNPN and CDR2 SVGIG (reference sequence). The V and J ends lost 7 bases and 5 bases, in that order; junction bases with no gene match: 11. CDR3 in amino acids: CASLGTSTRETQYF. The DNA of the CDR3 is TGTGCCTCACTAGGGACTAGCACCCGGGAGACCCAGTACTTC.

This clonotype showed up just a few times. The chain carries TRBV24-1 and TRBJ2-6; D gene uncertain. V was pared by 4 bases and J by 4 bases, with 4 bases between. The CDR3 sequence is 13 residues long. CDR1 and CDR2 from the germline V gene are KGHDR and SFDVKD. This chain's CDR3 is CATSEAGANVLTF. DNA of the CDR3: TGTGCCACCAGTGAGGCAGGGGCCAACGTCCTGACTTTC.

V gene TRBV4-1 combines with J gene TRBJ2-4; the D call may be TRBD1 or TRBD2 (5 bases each). This CDR3 region has 15 residues. CDR1 is MGHRA, CDR2 YSYEKL, per germline. Deletions cut 0 bases from V and 16 bases from J, with 22 bases between. In DNA, the CDR3 is TGCGCCAGCAGCCAAGACGGGGCCAATAGGCGAGGGAAATACTTC. Translated, it gives CASSQDGANRRGKYF.

The chain is built from TRBV6-2 or TRBV6-3 and TRBJ1-2; 9 bases align to TRBD1. Germline V gene sequence: CDR1 MNHEY, CDR2 SVGEGT. CDR3 length: 13 residues. V shed 8 bases, J shed 8 bases, and the junction held 9 bases outside the gene matches. The CDR3 DNA follows: TGTGCCAGCTGCCGGGACAGGGTATTCGGCTACACCTTC. Protein sequence: CASCRDRVFGYTF.

CDR3 DNA: TGCGCCAGCAGCTTGAGAGGGGAATCCTACAATGAGCAGTTCTTC. Its protein product is CASSLRGESYNEQFF. The V call is TRBV5-1, the J call TRBJ2-1; the D call may be TRBD1 or TRBD2 (5 bases each). The CDR3 has 15 residues. V was pared by 1 base and J by 1 base, with 9 bases between. In germline, CDR1 is SGHRS, CDR2 YFSETQ.

The V gene is TRBV12-3 or TRBV12-4, the J gene TRBJ2-7, with 10 bases that match TRBD1. The trim removed 4 bases at V and 3 bases at J, leaving 6 bases unmatched. The CDR3 has 15 amino acids. The CDR3 DNA is TGTGCCAGCAGTTACATCCGGGACAGGGGCTACGAGCAGTACTTC. Protein product: CASSYIRDRGYEQYF.

The chain links TRBV10-3 to TRBJ2-3, with a possible D match to TRBD2 (7 bases). The germline V gene encodes CDR1 ENHRY and CDR2 SYGVKD. Trimming left V 6 bases short and J 5 bases short, with 12 bases between. The CDR3 totals 13 residues. The CDR3 reads CAISAGAGDTQYF. The DNA of the CDR3 is TGTGCCATCAGCGCGGGGGCAGGAGATACGCAGTATTTT.

The chain links TRBV12-3 or TRBV12-4 to TRBJ2-1; 13 nucleotides line up with TRBD2. There are 14 residues in the CDR3. Losses at the gene ends were 6 bases for V and 12 bases for J; bases not matched to a gene: 8. In nucleotides, the CDR3 is TGTGCCAGCAGCCCACTAGCGGGAGGGCCGGGGCAGTTCTTC. Protein: CASSPLAGGPGQFF.

This clonotype was found a few times. The genes are TRBV6-5 and TRBJ2-3, with unresolved D. CDR3 length: 14 amino acids. Trimming left V 8 bases short and J 0 bases short, with 12 bases between. Germline V gives CDR1 MNHEY, CDR2 SVGAGI. CDR3 residues: CASRISSSTDTQYF. The CDR3 DNA is TGTGCCAGCCGGATTTCGTCTAGCACAGATACGCAGTATTTT.